These 5 T cell receptor beta chains were sequenced from one sample in a study of T cells in women clearing cervical HPV infection. Produced via immunoSEQ multiplex PCR; TCRdb's table is partial and in-frame only. The listing records over 25,000 clones. The sequenced sample consisted of blood buffy coat. Receptors were obtained from a woman between 18 and 70 years old with a cervical HPV16 infection that either progressed to CIN3+ or cleared (not recorded which).

A remark on this clone: The read ends 3 residues early relative to the CDR3; the germline J gene fills the gap. The chain has TRBV12-3 or TRBV12-4 and TRBJ2-3; no clear D gene. The CDR3 is 13 residues long. With 5 bases removed from V and 1 base from J, the gap between germline ends came to 7 bases. Incomplete CDR3 DNA: TGTGCCAGCAGTCCTCTCCGCACAGATACG. It is translated as CASSPLRTDT. In full, the CDR3 is CASSPLRTDTQYF.

The CDR3 loop is CASSLRRTGGPDTQYF. The CDR3 DNA, read in part, is TGCGCCAGCAGCTTGCGTCGTACAGGGGGCCCAGATACG. The J gene is TRBJ2-3, the V gene TRBV5-1; 9 nucleotides match TRBD1. The CDR3 end falls 3 residues outside the read, so it is completed with the germline J gene. This CDR3 is built from 16 residues. Germline V gene lookup returns CDR1 SGHRS and CDR2 YFSETQ. J lost 4 bases, V lost 1 base, and 7 bases had no gene match.

As concerns this clone: From the germline J gene comes the end of the CDR3, since the read stops 3 residues before it. The gene calls are TRBV24-1 and TRBJ2-1; D remains unclear. Per germline, CDR1 KGHDR and CDR2 SFDVKD. V gave up 3 bases and J gave up 6 bases, with 8 bases separating them. This CDR3 is 13 amino acids long. The CDR3 reads CATSDVDLNEQFF. The DNA read from the CDR3 is TGTGCCACCAGTGATGTAGATCTCAATGAG.

As for this clone: Sequencing ends 3 residues short of the CDR3 end; the germline J gene provides the rest. The rearrangement links TRBV7-9 to TRBJ2-1; D may be TRBD2 (6 bases). Germline lookup yields CDR1 SEHNR and CDR2 FQNEAQ (reference sequence). CDR3 length: 14 amino acids. V lost 4 bases and J lost 5, with 12 bases in between. The CDR3 reads CASSSPGLNNEQFF. Incomplete CDR3 DNA: TGTGCCAGCAGCTCTCCGGGACTTAACAATGAG.

As for this clone: The read terminates 3 residues before the CDR3 end, so the remaining end is supplied by the germline J gene. This chain connects TRBV19 to TRBJ2-1; TRBD2 matches at 7 bases. Germline V CDR1 and CDR2: LNHDA, SQIVND (reference sequence). V was clipped by 4 bases and J by 4 bases; unmatched bases: 10. This CDR3 is built from 16 residues. CDR3 amino acids: CASSNRLASLYNEQFF. Incomplete CDR3 DNA: TGTGCCAGTAGTAACCGACTAGCATCTCTATACAATGAG.